Detailed here is one T cell receptor (beta chain). Its binding antigen is unknown. Base-call qualities are not available, and no considerably larger clone is one nucleotide away. This record belongs to a study of CD4 T cells in relation to SARS-CoV-2 and coronaviruses listed by TCRdb under 2021. Study-level background: In the ViraFEST assay, PBMCs were cultured with antigen for under eleven days, after which TCR beta CDR3s were sequenced to identify clonal expansions specific to the antigen. The negative reference condition was either a culture with an HIV-1 Nef peptide pool or a culture with no peptide. Memory CD4+ T cell crossreactivity between SARS-CoV-2 and common cold coronavirus spike proteins was assessed at the TCR clonotype level in the study. The Adaptive Biotechnologies TCR-sequencing kit was used to sequence samples from three pre-COVID donors and the naive versus memory experiments, while other data came from Illumina-based sequencing. HLA restriction was mapped for shared crossreactive spike epitopes using patient-derived lymphoblastoid cell lines. For other donors in the study, expansion assays were sequenced with a different, Illumina-based TCR-beta assay.

Library construction relied on the immunoSEQ multiplex PCR assay. Per the original workflow: During preprocessing, nonproductive sequences were discarded, as were any CDR3s that did not begin with C, did not end with F or W, or were shorter than 7 amino acids. The MANAFEST web app was used to call antigen-specific clonotypes on the basis of expansion compared with the reference and with other culture wells. A clone was considered positive if significant expansion relative to the reference culture was observed in 2 of 3 replicate wells at an FDR below 0.05. For a clone to be considered positive, significant expansion relative to all other tandem wells and an odds ratio above 5 were also required. CDR3 homology was measured as pairwise Levenshtein distance, computed with the stringdist R package after trimming three terminal residues from each end. TCRdb took over this immuneACCESS table, retaining in-frame rearrangements with V and J assigned. Such tables are incomplete; in checked studies, under half of the missing clones stem from an unresolved V gene, and the remainder is unexplained. V, J and clone size are taken as reported in that table, and D and trimming were inferred from the DNA itself. The sample records about 30,000 clones, less than 80% of which are singletons. Roughly an eighth of the sample goes to the ten largest clones.

Study-level results and caveats: Compared with monoreactive clones, crossreactive clones had significantly weaker SARS-CoV-2-driven expansion, a result consistent with antigenic imprinting. Small numbers of patients and of tested TCRs were a limitation of the study. Since the crossreactivity analysis centred on spike protein, crossreactivity against other viral proteins was not assessed. Pre-pandemic and post-infection samples were not both contributed by any donor, so tracing of the source of pre-existing responses was limited. In roughly 65% of donors, memory CD4+ clonotypes turned up that crossrecognized SARS-CoV-2 and at least one common cold coronavirus spike.

The trim is 8 bases for V and 0 bases for J, with a gap of 17 bases between the germline ends. According to the germline V gene, CDR1 reads MNHEY and CDR2 reads SVGAGI. From the cysteine through the phenylalanine, the CDR3 covers 15 amino acids. Of the read, only the CDR3 DNA is kept; its 45 bases are in frame from base 1. CD4+ T cells from unexposed donors were collected before the COVID-19 pandemic (2011-2018). After 10 days of culture, CD4+ T cells were isolated with the EasySep CD4+ T cell isolation kit. As cell number allowed, CD4+ T cells from unexposed donors were tested for reactivity to SARS-CoV-2 S and N and to four common cold coronavirus spike pools. PBMCs were cultured at a few million per well in IMDM supplemented with around 5.1% human AB serum and 9 to 10 IU/ml IL-2. Half of the culture medium was replaced with fresh IL-2-containing medium on days 3 and 7. In general, every peptide culture condition was set up in three replicate wells. Leukapheresis product for the unexposed donors was purchased commercially. Ficoll-Paque PLUS gradient centrifugation was used to isolate PBMCs from leukapheresis product or whole blood. PBMCs were either cryopreserved at -140 degrees C or used fresh in the expansion assay. The QIAamp Micro DNA Kit was used to extract genomic DNA from the CD4+ T cells.

Sequencing input: CD4+ T cells from PBMCs, cultured in vitro. The chain links TRBV6-5 with TRBJ2-7; TRBD2 is possibly the D segment (5 matching bases). This receptor was taken from a human donor in good health. The bases are TGTGCCAGCGGCAATCCGGGATCCAGCTCCTACGAGCAGTACTTC. It translates to CASGNPGSSSYEQYF.